The rows below give T cell receptor beta chains drawn from one sample of a study of T cell responses to AZD1222 COVID-19 vaccine. Sequencing used immunoSEQ multiplex PCR; TCRdb keeps in-frame clones, though not all of them. Of under 150,000 clones listed, approximately 93% are singletons. The sample consisted of peripheral blood, taken on day 0 of AZD1222 vaccination. The receptor source for this set is an adult in good health. The CDR3 runs from the conserved cysteine through the conserved F or W. Where a row states a size, it is once, few, many or the class of an expanded clone; other rows omit it.

CASSLRAGRDYEQYF,TRBV5-6,NA
CASSEYEQFF,TRBV6-1,NA
CASLKRERPYYNSPLHF,TRBV24-1,NA
CASSQDAGALDNEQFF,TRBV4-3,NA
CASSPRQGARTEAFF,TRBV4-1,NA
CAWSHKGTYENQPQHF,TRBV30,NA
CASSPPRRQLEQYF,TRBV18,NA
CASSPSLGEYYGYTF,TRBV6-5,NA
CASSNDLGGEQYF,TRBV6-5,NA
CASSTTGVTGELFF,TRBV7-9,NA
CATDRDNSYEQYF,TRBV6-5,NA
CATSEARQGNSYGYTF,TRBV24-1,NA
CAYTSQETQYF,TRBV30,NA
CASRTGKGYTEAFF,TRBV19,NA
CASTAPGTGAVQYF,TRBV27,NA
CASSIAGGWGYGYTF,TRBV28,NA
CASSAVNQPQHF,TRBV2,NA
CASSPGTYETYGYTF,TRBV2,NA
CSVEYGMSYNEQFF,TRBV29-1,NA
CASSFKANTEAFF,TRBV27,NA
CASSQDRFAGYQPQHF,TRBV4-1,few
CTSSQDMMASCPTNEKLFF,TRBV1,NA
CASSHRDGEAFF,TRBV9,NA
CASSFGDQQYF,TRBV7-9,once
CASEDSNQPQHF,TRBV6-1,NA
CASGLTTDTQYF,TRBV12-5,NA
CASSVTVGIQGDGYTF,TRBV9,NA
CATSASGGTREKLFF,TRBV15,NA